The clone carrying this T cell receptor beta chain was counted at least ten times. Its antigen is not known. The CDR3 is 14 residues long. Germline V CDR1 and CDR2: MNHNY, SVGAGI (reference sequence). Trimming shortened V by 6 bases and J by 5 bases, and 17 bases separated the two germline ends. The source of the sample is a study of blood T cells in healthy people across ages. Study findings and constraints: With age, beta diversity per million T cells declined roughly linearly, significantly by 30 to 40.

The use of a sample-barcoded 5' primer and a J-beta primer mix characterized a second PCR of about 6 to 12 cycles. TCRdb called the 5' RACE reads again in MiXCR, with one record for every CDR3 protein. The sample contains 580,000 or so distinct CDR3 sequences, 40% to 55% of which appear only once. The chain has TRBV6-6 and TRBJ2-7; D perhaps matches TRBD2 (7 bases). The sequencing input was blood. This clonotype was sampled from a man older than 75 in good health. Here the CDR3 reads CASRPSGGQDEQYF. In DNA, the CDR3 is TGTGCCAGCAGACCGTCGGGGGGCCAGGACGAGCAGTACTTC.